This T cell receptor (beta chain) was captured by sequencing in a study of blood T cell repertoires in COVID-19. The CDR3 covers 13 residues. Germline lookup yields CDR1 MDHEN and CDR2 SYDVKM. Deletions cut 5 bases from V and 3 bases from J, with 7 bases between. Profiled with immunoSEQ multiplex PCR; TCRdb holds only in-frame clones, not every one. Of about 100,000 clones detected, about 85% appear once; the ten largest clones hold around 5.3%. The V gene is TRBV28, the J gene TRBJ1-4; D call uncertain. The receptor's source is a woman aged 50 to 65 with COVID-19, enrolled during active disease. Sequenced: peripheral blood. The CDR3 region is CASSVPANEKLFF. The CDR3 coding sequence is TGTGCCAGCAGTGTCCCGGCTAATGAAAAACTGTTTTTT.